These 13 T cell receptor beta chains came from one sample sequenced in a study of blood T cell repertoires in COVID-19. TCRdb keeps only in-frame clones here, not all; method: immunoSEQ multiplex PCR. The sample holds some 200,000 clones, more than 75% seen once. Sequenced input: peripheral blood. These receptor sequences come from a man older than 75 with acute or convalescent COVID-19.

The CDR3 region has the DNA TGTGCCAGCACCAAGGGACAGGCGATCCAAGAGACCCAGTACTTC. Translation: CASTKGQAIQETQYF. The V gene is TRBV7-3, the J gene TRBJ2-5; the match to TRBD1 covers 8 bases. The CDR3 length is 15 residues. The V gene end was trimmed by 7 bases and the J gene end by 1 base; junction bases not matched to a gene: 8. From germline, CDR1 is SGHTA and CDR2 FQGTGA.

V is TRBV5-1 and J is TRBJ2-3, with 7 nucleotides matching TRBD1. The CDR3 consists of 14 residues. Trimming at V came to 3 bases and at J to 5 bases, leaving 6 bases not matched to a gene. From germline, CDR1 is SGHRS and CDR2 YFSETQ. The CDR3 here is CASSSQGILDTQYF. The CDR3 bases are TGCGCCAGCAGCTCACAGGGGATTTTAGATACGCAGTATTTT.

V gene TRBV18 combines with J gene TRBJ1-2; D not resolved. This CDR3 is 19 amino acids long. Looked up from germline, CDR1 is KGHSH and CDR2 is LQKENI. The V end lost 4 bases, the J end lost 0 bases, and 24 bases lay between the germline ends. The CDR3 sequence: CASSLYDPGIPIANYGYTF. The CDR3 DNA reads TGTGCCAGCTCACTTTACGACCCAGGCATCCCGATCGCTAACTATGGCTACACCTTC.

The chain has TRBV19 and TRBJ2-6; D not resolved. Per germline, CDR1 LNHDA and CDR2 SQIVND (reference sequence). V lost 8 bases, J lost 0 bases, and 8 bases lay in between. The CDR3 length is 14 residues. DNA of the CDR3: TGTGCCAGTTCTCAGAACTCTGGGGCCAACGTCCTGACTTTC. It codes for CASSQNSGANVLTF.

This chain uses TRBV10-3 with TRBJ1-1; D is uncertain. The CDR3 covers 14 residues. Germline V lookup: CDR1 ENHRY, CDR2 SYGVKD. The V and J ends lost 2 bases and 1 base respectively, with 8 bases between them. CDR3 nucleotide sequence: TGTGCCATCAGTGAGCCTCGGAGGAACACTGAAGCTTTCTTT. Translated: CAISEPRRNTEAFF.

The chain links TRBV19 to TRBJ1-4, with D maybe TRBD1 (5 bases). Trimming left V 5 bases short and J 3 bases short, with 13 bases between. Germline V gene sequence: CDR1 LNHDA, CDR2 SQIVND (reference sequence). This CDR3 spans 15 amino acids. The CDR3 sequence is CASSGALPANEKLFF. DNA for the CDR3: TGTGCCAGTAGTGGGGCCCTCCCGGCTAATGAAAAACTGTTTTTT.

This chain joins TRBV18 and TRBJ2-7; 8 bases map to TRBD1. The V segment lost 6 bases and the J segment 3 bases; nucleotides outside the gene matches: 4. The CDR3 runs 13 residues. Germline loops: CDR1 KGHSH, CDR2 LQKENI. DNA of the CDR3: TGTGCCAGCTCTCCGGGACAGGTCTACGAGCAGTACTTC. It translates to CASSPGQVYEQYF.

As DNA, the CDR3 is TGTGCCAGCAGTTTAGACAGGGGGCCTTACGAGCAGTACTTC. It codes for CASSLDRGPYEQYF. The chain employs TRBV27 and TRBJ2-7; TRBD1 matches 10 bases. With 2 bases clipped from V and 4 bases from J, the junction kept 2 bases outside the gene matches. Germline V gene data show CDR1 as MNHEY and CDR2 as SMNVEV (reference sequence). The CDR3 runs to 14 residues.

This chain connects TRBV5-1 to TRBJ2-7; D ambiguous. Looked up from germline, CDR1 is SGHRS and CDR2 is YFSETQ. This CDR3 has 15 amino acids. V lost 0 bases, J lost 0 bases, and 10 bases lay in between. In DNA, the CDR3 is TGCGCCAGCAGCTTGGCCCCAACGAGCTCCTACGAGCAGTACTTC. Amino acids: CASSLAPTSSYEQYF.

The chain has TRBV6-5 and TRBJ1-1; 8 positions match TRBD1. Per the germline V gene, CDR1 is MNHEY and CDR2 is SVGAGI. The CDR3 covers 15 residues. V was clipped by 0 bases and J by 5 bases; unmatched bases: 5. In DNA form, the CDR3 reads TGTGCCAGCAGTTACTCGGCGACAGGGGCTACTGAAGCTTTCTTT. Translating it yields CASSYSATGATEAFF.

This chain links TRBV18 with TRBJ2-2; 7 bases map to TRBD1. The J segment lost 5 bases and the V segment lost 4 bases, leaving 4 bases of the junction unmatched. CDR1 is KGHSH and CDR2 is LQKENI in the germline V gene. The CDR3 contains 14 residues. The CDR3 nucleotides are TGTGCCAGCTCACAGGGGGCAGAAACCGGGGAGCTGTTTTTT. Translating gives CASSQGAETGELFF. Variable domain in full (rest from reference TRBV18 and TRBJ2-2): NAGVMQNPRHLVRRRGQEARLRCSPMKGHSHVYWYRQLPEEGLKFMVYLQKENIIDESGMPKERFSAEFPKEGPSILRIQQVVRGDSAAYFCASSQGAETGELFFGEGSRLTVL.

This chain links TRBV19 with TRBJ1-2; 8 bases fit TRBD1. There are 15 residues in the CDR3. Germline CDR1 and CDR2: LNHDA and SQIVND (reference sequence). V was clipped by 1 base and J by 3 bases; unmatched bases: 4. For the CDR3, the DNA is TGTGCCAGTAGTATAGGGACAGGGCAACACTATGGCTACACCTTC. Encoded protein: CASSIGTGQHYGYTF.

This chain uses TRBV6-5 with TRBJ1-1; 9 nucleotides align to TRBD1. The germline V gene has CDR1 MNHEY and CDR2 SVGAGI. The CDR3 runs to 15 residues. The V gene end was trimmed by 0 bases and the J gene end by 6 bases; junction bases not matched to a gene: 5. The CDR3 is CASSYSGTGRPEAFF. The DNA of the CDR3 is TGTGCCAGCAGTTACTCGGGGACAGGGAGACCTGAAGCTTTCTTT.